The 23 T cell receptor beta chains below come from one sample, sequenced in a study of STAT5B mutations in CD4+ large granular lymphocyte leukemia. This table comes from immunoSEQ multiplex PCR, and its TCRdb copy is limited to in-frame clones, with some not included. The sample lists approximately 25,000 clones, 74% occurring once. Sequenced input: CD4+ T cells from blood buffy coats. The receptor source for this set is a human donor in good health.

The V call is TRBV19, the J call TRBJ1-1, with D tentatively TRBD1 (5 bases). The CDR3 has 14 residues. V lost 2 bases and J lost 10, with 17 bases in between. Germline lookup yields CDR1 LNHDA and CDR2 SQIVND (reference sequence). The CDR3 loop is CASSIIERGKGAFF. CDR3 bases: TGTGCCAGTAGTATAATAGAGCGGGGGAAGGGAGCTTTCTTT.

The chain is built from TRBV19 and TRBJ2-3; perhaps TRBD1 as D (6 bases). The CDR3 has 14 residues. CDR1 and CDR2 (germline): LNHDA, SQIVND (reference sequence). V was cut by 10 bases and J by 4 bases, with 18 bases left in between. The CDR3: CATATGPASDTQYF. Here the CDR3 DNA reads TGTGCCACCGCCACAGGGCCGGCGTCAGATACGCAGTATTTT.

Here the CDR3 reads CASSLEQGGEKLFF. DNA of the CDR3: TGCGCCAGCAGCTTGGAACAGGGGGGTGAAAAACTGTTTTTT. The chain employs TRBV5-1 and TRBJ1-4; the match to TRBD1 covers 8 bases. The CDR3 is 14 amino acids. V trimming: 0 bases; J trimming: 7 bases; junction bases outside the gene matches: 2. CDR1 SGHRS and CDR2 YFSETQ come from the germline V gene.

In DNA form, the CDR3 reads TGTGCCAGCTCCCTTGGACAGTTCGAACGGGAGACCCAGTACTTC. It encodes CASSLGQFERETQYF. This sequence joins TRBV18 and TRBJ2-5, with a weak D call TRBD1 (6 bases). V dropped 6 bases and J dropped 5 bases, with 19 bases sitting between them. The CDR3 is made up of 15 amino acids. The germline CDR1 and CDR2 sequences are KGHSH and LQKENI.

V usage is TRBV27 and J usage is TRBJ2-7; 8 bases line up with TRBD2. This CDR3 contains 14 residues. V dropped 6 bases and J dropped 4; count of bases not matched to a gene: 8. The germline V gene has CDR1 MNHEY and CDR2 SMNVEV (reference sequence). The CDR3 reads CASSSRAGVYEQYF. The CDR3 nucleotides read TGTGCCAGCAGCTCCCGAGCGGGAGTGTACGAGCAGTACTTC.

CDR3 in DNA: TGTGCCAGCAGCTTGGAACGTCTAACTGAAGCTTTCTTT. Its translation is CASSLERLTEAFF. This chain joins TRBV5-6 and TRBJ1-1; D remains ambiguous. Between the trimmed V and J ends, which lost 0 bases and 5 bases, there was a span of 8 bases. The length of the CDR3 is 13 residues. Germline V gene lookup returns CDR1 SGHDT and CDR2 YYEEEE.

This clone has a handful of counts. This sequence joins TRBV7-9 and TRBJ1-4, with D uncertain. V was cut by 6 bases and J by 4 bases, with 9 bases left in between. The CDR3 runs 13 residues. CDR1 is SEHNR, CDR2 FQNEAQ, per germline (reference sequence). CDR3 coding DNA: TGTGCCAGCAGACTGGGAAGTAATGAAAAACTGTTTTTT. Encoded protein: CASRLGSNEKLFF.

The CDR3 sequence is CASSLQGLVSEQYV. The CDR3 DNA sequence: TGTGCCAGCAGCTTACAGGGTTTAGTTTCCGAGCAGTACGTC. This sequence joins TRBV5-4 and TRBJ2-7; D may be TRBD1 (6 bases). Germline values: CDR1 SGHNT, CDR2 YYREEE (reference sequence). V lost 2 bases and J lost 6, with 15 bases in between. The CDR3 is 14 residues long.

This clone was detected once. V is TRBV4-1 and J is TRBJ2-2; TRBD2 aligns across 7 bases. This CDR3 region has 16 residues. Trimming took 4 bases from V and 5 from J; bases not matched to a gene: 10. CDR1 and CDR2 (germline): MGHRA, YSYEKL. CDR3: CASSLSLAGATGELFF. The CDR3, as DNA: TGCGCCAGCAGCCTGTCTTTGGCGGGAGCGACCGGGGAGCTGTTTTTT.

The V call is TRBV21-1, the J call TRBJ1-3; the D call of TRBD1 is as the table states it, not checked on the DNA. TRBV21-1 represents a pseudogene. This CDR3 contains 19 residues. CDR3 nucleotide sequence: TGTGCCAGCAGCAAAGAGAAGGACAGGGGGAAAGACTCTGGAAACACCATATATTTT. It is translated as CASSKEKDRGKDSGNTIYF.

This clone was seen more than once but under ten times. The rearrangement links TRBV11-2 to TRBJ1-1; 7 bases map to TRBD1. Trimming removed 1 base from V and 10 bases from J; junction bases left unmatched: 9. The CDR3 has 14 amino acids. CDR1 and CDR2 (germline): SGHAT, FQNNGV. CDR3 in DNA: TGTGCCAGCAGCTTAGGCCTCAGGGGGATGGCAGCTTTCTTT. Encoded protein: CASSLGLRGMAAFF.

The rearrangement joins TRBV7-6 to TRBJ2-7; no definite D call. Germline CDR1 is SGHVS and CDR2 is FNYEAQ. This CDR3 has 14 amino acids. Trimming stripped 1 base from V and 2 bases from J, with 9 bases between. CDR3 region: CASSLGGNAYEQYF. The DNA of the CDR3 is TGTGCCAGCAGCTTAGGCGGTAATGCCTACGAGCAGTACTTC.

The rearrangement uses TRBV5-1 and TRBJ2-5, with 10 bases lining up with TRBD1. CDR3 length equals 16 residues. CDR1 and CDR2 (germline): SGHRS, YFSETQ. With V trimmed by 4 bases and J by 7 bases, 13 bases remained unmatched. Here the CDR3 DNA reads TGCGCCAGCAGCCTGACCGGGACAGGGGACCTAGTGACCCAGTACTTC. Translating it yields CASSLTGTGDLVTQYF.

The V call is TRBV28, the J call TRBJ2-5; D might be TRBD1 (6 bases). The germline gives CDR1 MDHEN, CDR2 SYDVKM. V lost 3 bases, J lost 3 bases, and 20 bases lay in between. The length of the CDR3 is 17 residues. As DNA, the CDR3 is TGTGCCAGCAGTTTCGAGACAGGCCCTTCGGGGAAAGAGACCCAGTACTTC. This codes for CASSFETGPSGKETQYF. Full variable domain (outside the CDR3, taken from reference TRBV28 and TRBJ2-5): DVKVTQSSRYLVKRTGEKVFLECVQDMDHENMFWYRQDPGLGLRLIYFSYDVKMKEKGDIPEGYSVSREKKERFSLILESASTNQTSMYLCASSFETGPSGKETQYFGPGTRLLVL.

This chain connects TRBV5-4 to TRBJ2-1; D gene ambiguous. V was cut by 4 bases and J by 6 bases, with 8 bases left in between. CDR1 and CDR2 from the germline V gene are SGHNT and YYREEE (reference sequence). The CDR3 totals 12 residues. Here the CDR3 DNA reads TGTGCCAGCAGCCTGCCCTTCAATGAGCAGTTCTTC. It encodes CASSLPFNEQFF.

This rearrangement joins TRBV11-3 to TRBJ1-6; D unresolved. Germline V gene data show CDR1 as SGHNT and CDR2 as YENEEA. Trimming took 4 bases from V and 9 from J, leaving 13 bases between them. This CDR3 has 14 amino acids. CDR3 nucleotide sequence: TGTGCCAGCAGCTGGGAGGGAATCGGTTCACCCCTCCACTTT. As protein: CASSWEGIGSPLHF.

A few counts support this clone. V gene TRBV7-2 combines with J gene TRBJ1-1; 7 bases line up with TRBD1. With V trimmed by 6 bases and J by 5 bases, 9 bases remained unmatched. The CDR3 spans 14 residues. Germline CDR1 reads SGHTA; CDR2 reads FQGNSA. For the CDR3, the DNA is TGTGCCAGCAGGTACGGACAGGCTAATACTGAAGCTTTCTTT. Amino acids: CASRYGQANTEAFF.

V usage is TRBV19 and J usage is TRBJ2-1; 7 bases are a match to TRBD1. Looked up from germline, CDR1 is LNHDA and CDR2 is SQIVND (reference sequence). V shed 5 bases, J shed 5 bases, and the junction held 6 bases outside the gene matches. This CDR3 has 14 residues. The CDR3 DNA follows: TGTGCCAGTAGTCGCCGGGACAGTAACAATGAGCAGTTCTTC. Translated, it gives CASSRRDSNNEQFF. The variable domain in full, completed from reference TRBV19 and TRBJ2-1, reads DGGITQSPKYLFRKEGQNVTLSCEQNLNHDAMYWYRQDPGQGLRLIYYSQIVNDFQKGDIAEGYSVSREKKESFPLTVTSAQKNPTAFYLCASSRRDSNNEQFFGPGTRLTVL.

This clone was detected only a few times. An end of the junction differs from the germline gene, which may be a read error. The gene calls are TRBV27 and TRBJ1-1; D remains unclear. Germline CDR1 is MNHEY and CDR2 is SMNVEV (reference sequence). This CDR3 is built from 14 residues. CDR3 coding DNA: TGTGCCAGCAGTTTACGTCGAGGATTCACTGGAGCTTTCTTT. Translated, it gives CASSLRRGFTGAFF.

This clone was seen a few times. CDR3 coding DNA: TGCGCCAGCAGCCCGGACCCGGGTTTGGTGACCCAGTACTTC. Its translation is CASSPDPGLVTQYF. The V call is TRBV5-1, the J call TRBJ2-5; D not resolved. The CDR3 length is 14 residues. CDR1 is SGHRS and CDR2 is YFSETQ in the germline V gene. Between the trimmed V and J ends, which lost 4 bases and 7 bases, there was a span of 17 bases.

This chain uses TRBV11-1 with TRBJ2-2; D is uncertain. This CDR3 contains 15 residues. Germline CDR1 reads SGHAT; CDR2 reads FQDESV (reference sequence). Trimming cost V 1 base and J 4 bases, with 10 bases left between them. CDR3 nucleotide sequence: TGTGCCAGCAGCTTAGGGCGGCAGGCCACCGGGGAGCTGTTTTTT. Translation: CASSLGRQATGELFF.

This chain uses TRBV6-1 with TRBJ2-7; D unresolved. CDR3 length: 17 residues. V was shortened by 1 base and J by 0 bases, with 16 bases between the two germline ends. Germline V gene sequence: CDR1 MNHNS, CDR2 SASEGT. The CDR3 DNA reads as TGTGCCAGCAGTGAAGTACGTCAACAGTACAGCTCCTACGAGCAGTACTTC. Translation: CASSEVRQQYSSYEQYF.

The chain joins TRBV13 to TRBJ2-3, with 8 bases aligning to TRBD1. V shed 10 bases and J 1 base; nucleotides not matched to a gene: 13. The CDR3 is 16 amino acids. From germline, CDR1 is PRHDT and CDR2 FYEKMQ (reference sequence). The CDR3 nucleotides are TGTGCCATTCGACAGGGGCCCCCTTATCGCACAGATACGCAGTATTTT. This sequence encodes CAIRQGPPYRTDTQYF.